This T cell receptor (beta chain) came from a study of CD4 T cells in relation to SARS-CoV-2 and coronaviruses. Uncultured naive and memory CD4+ T cells supplied DNA for deep TCR-beta sequencing. Using immunoSEQ multiplex PCR, the repertoire was profiled, and TCRdb retains in-frame clones only, with some absent. The sample includes around 54,000 clones, about 90% seen only once; the top ten take roughly 0.39%. This clone has just one count. The antigen is not known. V was clipped by 0 bases and J by 5 bases; unmatched bases: 10. CDR1 and CDR2 (germline): LNHNV, YYDKDF (reference sequence). The CDR3 loop spans 16 amino acids. Study-wide results and limits: Monoreactive clones expanded significantly more to SARS-CoV-2 than crossreactive clones did. This crossreactivity analysis covered spike protein alone, no other viral proteins. Around 60% of donors had memory CD4+ clonotypes crossrecognizing SARS-CoV-2 and common cold coronavirus spike.

The chain couples TRBV15 to TRBJ2-7; 7 bases line up with TRBD1. Sequenced input: naive CD4+ T cells from PBMCs. Subset specified: naive CD4+ T cells isolated by negative enrichment. The TCR was taken from an adult with COVID-19. The CDR3 reads CATSRDSWTGSDEQYF. The CDR3 DNA is TGTGCCACCAGCAGAGATTCGTGGACAGGCTCAGACGAGCAGTACTTC.